One sample yielded the 12 T cell receptor beta chains listed below, sequenced in a study of PD-1 blockade in classical Hodgkin lymphoma. This table comes from immunoSEQ multiplex PCR, and its TCRdb copy is limited to in-frame clones, with some not included. This sample has tens of thousands of clones; less than 90% occur once, and the top ten carry more than 1.5%. After autologous stem cell transplantation all patients relapsed, and prior brentuximab vedotin exposure differed between cohorts. With magnetic negative selection, CD4+ T cells were purified from PBMCs that had been thawed. The sequencing used CD4+ T cells from blood, collected at baseline. These receptors were collected from a human donor with classical Hodgkin lymphoma.

This clone was picked up one time. The rearrangement uses TRBV7-9 and TRBJ2-3; possibly TRBD2 for D (5 bases). The germline gives CDR1 SEHNR, CDR2 FQNEAQ (reference sequence). CDR3 length: 15 residues. Trimming pared 1 base from V and 4 bases from J, leaving 12 bases between. CDR3 sequence (DNA): TGTGCCAGCAGCTTAGGGGCTAGCCCGTCAGATACGCAGTATTTT. Amino acids: CASSLGASPSDTQYF.

This clone was seen a few times. This chain links TRBV27 with TRBJ1-5, with TRBD1 matching 8 bases. The junction had 20 bases not matched to a gene; V was cut back by 4 bases and J by 0 bases. Germline CDR1 is MNHEY and CDR2 is SMNVEV (reference sequence). CDR3 length: 21 residues. CDR3 region: CASSSPTGQDSPRDSNQPQHF. The DNA for the CDR3 is TGTGCCAGCAGTTCGCCCACGGGACAGGACTCCCCAAGGGATAGCAATCAGCCCCAGCATTTT.

This clone was counted once. The genes are TRBV13 and TRBJ1-1, with TRBD1 matching 7 bases. The CDR3 extends over 13 amino acids. CDR1 and CDR2 (germline): PRHDT, FYEKMQ (reference sequence). V was pared by 4 bases and J by 1 base, with 0 bases of the junction left unmatched. The CDR3 DNA sequence: TGTGCCAGCAGCTGGACAGGGAACACTGAAGCTTTCTTT. It codes for CASSWTGNTEAFF.

The genes are TRBV7-8 and TRBJ2-5; D call uncertain. The V end lost 5 bases, the J end lost 6 bases, and 25 bases lay between the germline ends. In germline, CDR1 is SGHVS, CDR2 FQNEAQ. CDR3 length equals 17 residues. The CDR3, as DNA: TGTGCCAGCAGCGTCTTTACGCCCGACGCCCCCTCGCAGACCCAGTACTTC. It specifies CASSVFTPDAPSQTQYF.

About this clone: Different DNA sequences within this sample yield the same CDR3. The chain has TRBV27 and TRBJ2-7; 12 nucleotides align to TRBD1. This CDR3 has 15 amino acids. Trimming at V came to 4 bases and at J to 6 bases, leaving 7 bases not matched to a gene. Per germline, CDR1 MNHEY and CDR2 SMNVEV (reference sequence). The CDR3 DNA is TGTGCCAGCAGTTCTCCCGGGACAGGGGGCCCCGAGCAGTACTTC. This encodes CASSSPGTGGPEQYF.

This clone showed up just a few times. The chain is built from TRBV20-1 and TRBJ1-3; D not resolved. The germline CDR1 and CDR2 sequences are DFQATT and SNEGSKA (reference sequence). The length of the CDR3 is 11 residues. The ends were cut back, 5 bases at V and 4 bases at J, with 6 bases in the middle. The CDR3 nucleotides read TGCAGTGCTGGAGGAGGAAACACCATATATTTT. It specifies CSAGGGNTIYF.

The rearrangement joins TRBV7-2 to TRBJ2-1, with TRBD1 matching 7 bases. The CDR3 consists of 13 residues. Trimming at V came to 7 bases and at J to 7 bases, leaving 7 bases not matched to a gene. Germline CDR1 reads SGHTA; CDR2 reads FQGNSA. CDR3: CASNFDRANEQFF. The CDR3 DNA sequence: TGTGCCAGCAACTTCGACAGGGCGAATGAGCAGTTCTTC.

This chain joins TRBV7-2 and TRBJ2-3; the D is unclear. Germline CDR1 and CDR2: SGHTA and FQGNSA. This CDR3 comprises 12 residues. V was pared by 5 bases and J by 0 bases, with 3 bases between. The chain's CDR3 is CASSLSTDTQYF. The CDR3 nucleotides are TGTGCCAGCAGCCTGAGCACAGATACGCAGTATTTT.

The chain employs TRBV4-3 and TRBJ2-3; TRBD2 agrees at 8 bases. This CDR3 has 16 residues. Germline V gene sequence: CDR1 LGHNA, CDR2 YSLEER. V trimming: 3 bases; J trimming: 0 bases; junction bases outside the gene matches: 5. In DNA form, the CDR3 reads TGCGCCAGCAGCCAGACGGGACTAGTTAGCACAGATACGCAGTATTTT. This encodes CASSQTGLVSTDTQYF.

The chain joins TRBV7-2 to TRBJ1-5, with 10 bases matching TRBD1. Germline V gene lookup returns CDR1 SGHTA and CDR2 FQGNSA. Trimming removed 7 bases from V and 6 bases from J; junction bases left unmatched: 6. The CDR3 totals 14 residues. CDR3 protein: CASTGDRGVQPQHF. DNA of the CDR3: TGTGCCAGCACCGGGGACAGGGGTGTTCAGCCCCAGCATTTT.

This sequence joins TRBV18 and TRBJ2-7; possible D gene TRBD1, 6 bases. This CDR3 spans 17 amino acids. Germline V gene lookup returns CDR1 KGHSH and CDR2 LQKENI. V gave up 1 base and J gave up 5 bases, with 21 bases separating them. As DNA, the CDR3 is TGTGCCAGCTCACCACGCCTAGCAGGGGCCCAAGTGAACGAGCAGTACTTC. This sequence encodes CASSPRLAGAQVNEQYF.

This rearrangement joins TRBV9 to TRBJ1-2, with 8 bases fitting TRBD1. In germline, CDR1 is SGDLS, CDR2 YYNGEE. Unmatched junction bases numbered 5, after V lost 2 bases and J lost 2 bases. The CDR3 totals 15 residues. The CDR3 reads CASSVGQGLNYGYTF. The CDR3 DNA reads TGTGCCAGCAGCGTCGGACAGGGACTAAACTATGGCTACACCTTC.